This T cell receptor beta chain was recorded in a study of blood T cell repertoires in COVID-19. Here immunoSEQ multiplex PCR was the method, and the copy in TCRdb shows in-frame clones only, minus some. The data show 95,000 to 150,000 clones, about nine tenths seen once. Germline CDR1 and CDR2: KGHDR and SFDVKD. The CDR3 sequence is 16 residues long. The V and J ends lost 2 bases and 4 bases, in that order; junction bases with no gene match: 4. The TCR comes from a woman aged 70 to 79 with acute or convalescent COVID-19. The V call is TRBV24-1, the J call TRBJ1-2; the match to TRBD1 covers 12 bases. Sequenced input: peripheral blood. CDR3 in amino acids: CATSDSGQGAFYGYTF. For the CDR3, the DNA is TGTGCCACCAGTGATTCGGGACAGGGGGCTTTCTATGGCTACACCTTC.